This T cell receptor beta chain emerged from a study of Ad26.COV2.S vaccination and SARS-CoV-2 variants. Study-wide findings and caveats: Using TCR breadth and depth analyses may have led to underestimated total T cell responses. The study found higher spike-specific TCR breadth in vaccine than placebo recipients.

This clone was seen more than once but under ten times. What it binds is not known. Assay: immunoSEQ multiplex PCR; the TCRdb copy retains only in-frame clones and omits some. The sample includes 300,000 to 350,000 clones, under 90% seen only once; the top ten take approximately 5.8%. V was cut by 2 bases and J by 14 bases, with 12 bases left in between. Germline V lookup: CDR1 LGHNA, CDR2 YSLEER. The CDR3 runs to 11 residues. The treatment was: some 20 received Ad26.COV2.S at low or high dose, single or two shots; about 5 received placebo; per-sample allocation not given. Sampling was performed 63 days after the first vaccine or placebo injection.

This chain connects TRBV4-3 to TRBJ1-2; no reliable D call. This receptor was taken from a person between 18 and 65 years old who received the Ad26.COV2.S COVID-19 vaccine or a placebo. The sequences come from peripheral blood, collected in a trial of Ad26.COV2.S vaccine versus placebo. CDR3 DNA: TGCGCCAGCAGCCAATTGGGGTGGTGGACCTTC. Protein product: CASSQLGWWTF.